This T cell receptor beta chain was identified during a study of OX40 agonist ivuxolimab in advanced cancers. This clone was counted between two and nine times. What it recognizes is unknown. Deletions cut 0 bases from V and 8 bases from J, with 11 bases between. CDR1 and CDR2 (germline): SGHNT, YYREEE (reference sequence). CDR3 size: 14 residues. The protocol was immunoSEQ multiplex PCR, while the TCRdb copy is restricted to in-frame clones and leaves out a portion. The sample has 65,000 to 85,000 clones, about 91% seen once. Study-wide results and limits: Normalized T-cell clonal expansion was also low in a subset of nonresponders. In the 0.1 to 3.0 mg/kg range, CD4+ and CD8+ blood T cells had expanded clonally by week 6. Individuals who were partial responders at 0.1-3.0 mg/kg had clonal expansion that ranked among the lowest.

This chain joins TRBV5-4 and TRBJ1-4; the D gene is possibly TRBD1 (6 bases). Sequenced material: CD4+ or CD8+ T cells sorted from blood, taken in a trial of the OX40 agonist ivuxolimab. This clonotype originated in an adult with an advanced solid tumor such as melanoma, head and neck, liver or kidney cancer. The CDR3 region has the DNA TGTGCCAGCAGCTTGGGGGGGCCGGGGGAAAAACTGTTTTTT. This gives the protein CASSLGGPGEKLFF.